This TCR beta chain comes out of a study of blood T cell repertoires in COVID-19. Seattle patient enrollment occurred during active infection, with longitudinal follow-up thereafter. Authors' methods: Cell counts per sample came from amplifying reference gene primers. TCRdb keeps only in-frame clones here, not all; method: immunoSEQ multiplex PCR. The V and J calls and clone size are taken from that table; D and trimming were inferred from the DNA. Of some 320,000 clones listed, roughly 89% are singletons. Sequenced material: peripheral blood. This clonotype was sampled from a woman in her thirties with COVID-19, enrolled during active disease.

The CDR3 loop is CASSDRTSGGPSSYEQYF. CDR3 bases: TGTGCCAGCAGTGATCGGACTAGCGGGGGGCCCAGCTCCTACGAGCAGTACTTC. V usage is TRBV6-1 and J usage is TRBJ2-7; 14 bases are shared with TRBD2. V lost 3 bases to trimming and J lost 0 bases; unmatched junction nucleotides: 7. Germline V gives CDR1 MNHNS, CDR2 SASEGT. The CDR3 sequence is 18 residues long.